Listed here are 22 T cell receptor beta chains from one sample, sequenced in a study of radiotherapy plus CTLA-4 blockade in lung cancer. Sequenced by immunoSEQ multiplex PCR; TCRdb stores in-frame clones only, minus some. Of approximately 32,000 clones listed, approximately 70% are singletons. Source: peripheral blood, taken from a patient treated with radiotherapy plus ipilimumab. The receptors here all came from a human donor with non-small cell lung cancer who had stable disease on radiotherapy plus ipilimumab.

The gene calls are TRBV6-1 and TRBJ2-5; D gene unclear. The V end was cut by 0 bases, the J end by 5 bases, with 13 bases between. Germline V CDR1 and CDR2: MNHNS, SASEGT. The CDR3 length is 15 residues. CDR3 nucleotide sequence: TGTGCCAGCAGTGAAGCGCTTCCGGCCAGGGAGACCCAGTACTTC. The encoded protein is CASSEALPARETQYF.

The rearrangement uses TRBV11-2 and TRBJ2-2; 10 nucleotides align to TRBD1. There are 16 residues in the CDR3. Germline lookup yields CDR1 SGHAT and CDR2 FQNNGV. Trimming took 1 base from V and 6 from J; bases not matched to a gene: 5. CDR3 region: CASSLGIGTGAGELFF. CDR3 DNA sequence: TGTGCCAGCAGCTTAGGCATCGGGACAGGGGCCGGGGAGCTGTTTTTT.

This clone showed up just a few times. The chain combines TRBV28 with TRBJ2-7; D is uncertain. Trimming stripped 2 bases from V and 3 bases from J, with 11 bases between. The germline CDR1 and CDR2 sequences are MDHEN and SYDVKM. The CDR3 consists of 14 residues. The CDR3 sequence: CASSLVGRHYEQYF. In DNA form, the CDR3 reads TGTGCCAGCAGTTTAGTCGGACGTCACTACGAGCAGTACTTC. The complete variable domain, with remaining parts taken from reference TRBV28 and TRBJ2-7, reads DVKVTQSSRYLVKRTGEKVFLECVQDMDHENMFWYRQDPGLGLRLIYFSYDVKMKEKGDIPEGYSVSREKKERFSLILESASTNQTSMYLCASSLVGRHYEQYFGPGTRLTVT.

The chain links TRBV10-3 to TRBJ2-7, with D unresolved. Germline-derived CDR1 and CDR2 are ENHRY and SYGVKD. The CDR3 totals 11 residues. The V end was cut by 2 bases, the J end by 6 bases, with 5 bases between. The CDR3 nucleotides read TGTGCCATCAGTGAGATCTCCGAGCAGTACTTC. Translation: CAISEISEQYF.

Turning to this clone: Mismatch with germline at one junction end may stem from a read error. The chain recombines TRBV18 with TRBJ1-1; D perhaps matches TRBD1 (6 bases). Germline-derived CDR1 and CDR2 are KGHSH and LQKENI. The CDR3 has 16 residues. The CDR3, as DNA: TGTGCCAGCTCCCCACCTGGGGGCTTGGGTAACACTGAAGCTTTCTTT. This translates into CASSPPGGLGNTEAFF.

The rearrangement joins TRBV7-9 to TRBJ2-2; 14 nucleotides agree with TRBD2. Losses at the gene ends were 6 bases for V and 4 bases for J; bases not matched to a gene: 13. Germline values: CDR1 SEHNR, CDR2 FQNEAQ (reference sequence). The CDR3 consists of 19 residues. DNA of the CDR3: TGTGCCAGCAGGCCCCGTCCGGTGGGACTAGCGGGAGTCACCGGGGAGCTGTTTTTT. Protein: CASRPRPVGLAGVTGELFF.

In its sample, this clone ranks as medium-sized (0.01 to 0.1%). This chain links TRBV5-8 with TRBJ2-1, with D perhaps being TRBD1 or TRBD2 (6 bases each). V lost 0 bases and J lost 10, with 17 bases in between. This CDR3 is built from 15 residues. Per the germline V gene, CDR1 is SGHTS and CDR2 is YDEGEE. In DNA form, the CDR3 reads TGTGCCAGCAGCTTGGTAGTGGTAGGGGGGCTCGAGCAGTTCTTC. This sequence encodes CASSLVVVGGLEQFF.

V gene TRBV6-5 combines with J gene TRBJ2-7; TRBD2 is a possible D gene (5 bases). The CDR3 totals 15 residues. The V and J ends lost 7 bases and 4 bases respectively, with 20 bases between them. Looked up from germline, CDR1 is MNHEY and CDR2 is SVGAGI. CDR3 nucleotides: TGTGCCAGCACCACAAAGGACGGCCCGGGATACGAGCAGTACTTC. Residues: CASTTKDGPGYEQYF.

The gene calls are TRBV27 and TRBJ2-3; D is ambiguous. CDR3 length: 14 residues. Germline V gene lookup returns CDR1 MNHEY and CDR2 SMNVEV (reference sequence). Trimming left V 2 bases short and J 5 bases short, with 11 bases between. Here the CDR3 DNA reads TGTGCCAGCAGTTTAGGGATTCTCGGAGATACGCAGTATTTT. It encodes CASSLGILGDTQYF.

The sample holds a few counts of this clone. The chain couples TRBV6-5 to TRBJ2-7, with TRBD2 identical over 9 bases. The CDR3 loop spans 15 amino acids. Germline CDR1 is MNHEY and CDR2 is SVGAGI. Trimming cost V 6 bases and J 0 bases; bases outside gene matches: 6. DNA of the CDR3: TGTGCCAGCAGGCCTAGCGGGATGAGCTCCTACGAGCAGTACTTC. Translation: CASRPSGMSSYEQYF.

In nucleotides, the CDR3 is TGTGCCAGCAGTGAAGATAGCGGGAGGGCCGGGGGGACCCAGTACTTC. This sequence encodes CASSEDSGRAGGTQYF. The chain uses TRBV2 and TRBJ2-5; 11 bases line up with TRBD2. Germline loops: CDR1 SNHLY, CDR2 FYNNEI. There are 16 residues in the CDR3. V lost 1 base, J lost 7 bases, and 8 bases stayed unmatched.

V and J are TRBV13 and TRBJ2-5; 9 bases agree with TRBD2. The CDR3 covers 15 residues. The junction had 2 bases not matched to a gene; V was cut back by 2 bases and J by 1 base. The germline gives CDR1 PRHDT, CDR2 FYEKMQ (reference sequence). Here the CDR3 DNA reads TGTGCCAGCAGCTTACTGCGGGAGGGCCAAGAGACCCAGTACTTC. The encoded protein is CASSLLREGQETQYF. Full variable domain (missing parts from reference TRBV13 and TRBJ2-5): AAGVIQSPRHLIKEKRETATLKCYPIPRHDTVYWYQQGPGQDPQFLISFYEKMQSDKGSIPDRFSAQQFSDYHSELNMSSLELGDSALYFCASSLLREGQETQYFGPGTRLLVL.

This clone came up a few times. This rearrangement joins TRBV4-3 to TRBJ2-5; D might be TRBD1 (5 bases). The CDR3 consists of 13 residues. The germline gives CDR1 LGHNA, CDR2 YSLEER. Trimming stripped 1 base from V and 4 bases from J, with 7 bases between. The CDR3 reads CASSQVRGETQYF. DNA of the CDR3: TGCGCCAGCAGCCAAGTTAGGGGAGAGACCCAGTACTTC.

This rearrangement joins TRBV6-5 to TRBJ2-1; a weak D match, TRBD1 (6 bases). The CDR3 runs 12 residues. The V end lost 6 bases, the J end lost 12 bases, and 15 bases lay between the germline ends. From germline, CDR1 is MNHEY and CDR2 SVGAGI. In nucleotides, the CDR3 is TGTGCCAGCAGACAAACACAGGGTAGGCAGTTCTTC. It is translated as CASRQTQGRQFF.

J is TRBJ1-3 and V is TRBV7-2, with D maybe TRBD1 (5 bases). CDR3 length: 14 amino acids. CDR1 is SGHTA, CDR2 FQGNSA, per germline. Trimming removed 5 bases from V and 5 bases from J, with 13 bases in between. For the CDR3, the DNA is TGTGCCAGCAGCCCCGCGGGGGAGAGAAACACCATATATTTT. This sequence encodes CASSPAGERNTIYF.

In its sample, this clone was seen once. The V gene is TRBV6-5, the J gene TRBJ2-2; no firm D call. This CDR3 is built from 12 residues. CDR1 MNHEY and CDR2 SVGAGI come from the germline V gene. V lost 6 bases and J lost 3, with 5 bases in between. The CDR3 loop reads CASSRHTGELFF. The CDR3 DNA sequence: TGTGCCAGCAGCCGCCACACCGGGGAGCTGTTTTTT.

CDR3: CSVNRDVQETQYF. The CDR3 nucleotides read TGCAGCGTCAACCGGGACGTCCAAGAGACCCAGTACTTC. This chain joins TRBV29-1 and TRBJ2-5; tentatively, D is TRBD1 or TRBD2 (5 bases each). This CDR3 contains 13 residues. Germline V gives CDR1 SQVTM, CDR2 ANQGSEA. The ends were cut back, 6 bases at V and 1 base at J, with 12 bases in the middle.

This rearrangement joins TRBV6-1 to TRBJ1-1, with TRBD1 matching 9 bases. Germline loops: CDR1 MNHNS, CDR2 SASEGT. The CDR3 covers 15 residues. Losses at the gene ends were 3 bases for V and 6 bases for J; bases not matched to a gene: 8. For the CDR3, the DNA is TGTGCCAGCAGTGATTTAGGACAGGGGAGGGCTGAAGCTTTCTTT. It codes for CASSDLGQGRAEAFF.

With respect to this clone: Since a much larger clone is just one base distant, this may be a read error. The rearrangement joins TRBV7-2 to TRBJ2-7; 7 positions match TRBD2. The germline V gene encodes CDR1 SGHTA and CDR2 FQGNSA. V was clipped by 0 bases and J by 3 bases; unmatched bases: 2. The CDR3 is 14 amino acids. As DNA, the CDR3 is TGTACCAGCAGCTTAGCTGCTAGCGGCTACGAGCAGTACTTC. Encoded protein: CTSSLAASGYEQYF.

The chain links TRBV27 to TRBJ1-1; 7 bases are a match to TRBD1. CDR1 is MNHEY, CDR2 SMNVEV, per germline (reference sequence). The CDR3 contains 11 residues. Losses at the gene ends were 5 bases for V and 8 bases for J; bases not matched to a gene: 2. The CDR3: CASSRGQEAFF. The CDR3 DNA is TGTGCCAGCAGTCGGGGACAGGAAGCTTTCTTT.

As for this clone: Germline and junction disagree at one end, which may indicate a read error. CDR3 in DNA: TGTGCCAGCAGCTCATCCTTACTAGCGGGATCGGGATGGGACTTC. Protein: CASSSSLLAGSGWDF. The J gene is TRBJ2-7, the V gene TRBV7-2; 10 bases are a match to TRBD2. CDR1 and CDR2 from the germline V gene are SGHTA and FQGNSA. This CDR3 spans 15 amino acids.

The chain uses TRBV18 and TRBJ2-5, with D unresolved. Looked up from germline, CDR1 is KGHSH and CDR2 is LQKENI. Trimming took off 3 bases at V and 5 bases at J, with 10 bases between the two ends. CDR3 length: 13 residues. DNA for the CDR3: TGTGCCAGCTCACCCAACCTCCACGAGACCCAGTACTTC. It specifies CASSPNLHETQYF.